Listed below are T cell receptor beta chains from one sample, sequenced in a study of immune characterization of retroperitoneal liposarcoma. Each CDR3 protein gets one entry after TCRdb re-called the PCR reads with MiXCR. The repertoire includes 2,900 or so distinct CDR3 sequences, around 50% of them detected once, and more than 40% sits in the top ten. Sequencing used tumor tissue. These receptors were collected from a male donor with retroperitoneal liposarcoma. Both conserved end residues are part of each CDR3. D genes are given only for firm matches. Where a row states a size, it is once, few, many or the class of an expanded clone; other rows omit it.

V: TRBV12-3/TRBV12-4
D: -
size: -
length: 13
J: TRBJ2-7
CDR3: CASSIQHSYEQYF
DNA: TGTGCCAGCAGTATACAGCACTCCTACGAGCAGTACTTC

V: TRBV6-8
D: TRBD1
size: -
length: 12
J: TRBJ2-1
CDR3: CASSNRGYEQFF
DNA: TGTGCCAGCAGCAACAGGGGGTACGAGCAGTTCTTC

V: TRBV6-5
D: -
size: -
length: 14
J: TRBJ2-2
CDR3: CASSVVVGTGELFF
DNA: TGTGCCAGCAGTGTGGTAGTTGGCACCGGGGAGCTGTTTTTT

V: TRBV4-3
D: TRBD1
size: -
length: 15
J: TRBJ2-7
CDR3: CASSLEPGQTIEQYF
DNA: TGCGCCAGCAGCCTGGAACCGGGACAGACTATCGAGCAGTACTTC

V: TRBV5-4
D: -
size: -
length: 14
J: TRBJ2-3
CDR3: CASSPTDPTDTQYF
DNA: TGTGCCAGCAGCCCCACAGACCCCACAGATACGCAGTATTTT

V: TRBV10-2
D: -
size: -
length: 14
J: TRBJ2-7
CDR3: CASSPGRGHYEQYF
DNA: TGCGCCAGCAGTCCCGGTCGGGGCCACTACGAGCAGTACTTC

V: TRBV7-2
D: TRBD1
size: -
length: 15
J: TRBJ2-7
CDR3: CASSSRQGGAYEQYF
DNA: TGTGCCAGCAGCTCCCGACAGGGGGGGGCCTACGAGCAGTACTTC

V: TRBV7-2
D: TRBD2
size: large
length: 17
J: TRBJ2-3
CDR3: CASSRGGGEYSTDTQYF
DNA: TGTGCCAGCAGCCGGGGGGGGGGTGAATATAGCACAGATACGCAGTATTTT

V: TRBV12-3/TRBV12-4
D: TRBD2
size: -
length: 15
J: TRBJ2-5
CDR3: CASSFWRGAPETQYF
DNA: TGTGCCAGCAGTTTTTGGCGGGGGGCCCCGGAGACCCAGTACTTC

V: TRBV7-6
D: TRBD2
size: once
length: 17
J: TRBJ2-7
CDR3: CASSSQLAGAALAEQYF
DNA: TGTGCCAGCAGCTCCCAACTAGCGGGGGCCGCCCTCGCCGAGCAGTACTTC

V: TRBV7-2
D: -
size: few
length: 14
J: TRBJ2-1
CDR3: CASSLRTVSYEQFF
DNA: TGTGCCAGCAGCTTAAGGACAGTCTCCTACGAGCAGTTCTTC

V: TRBV7-6
D: -
size: -
length: 13
J: TRBJ2-1
CDR3: CASSPLSGSEQFF
DNA: TGTGCCAGCAGCCCCCTATCTGGCAGCGAGCAGTTCTTC

V: TRBV12-3/TRBV12-4
D: TRBD2
size: few
length: 15
J: TRBJ2-2
CDR3: CASRDSGGAIGELFF
DNA: TGTGCCAGCAGGGATAGCGGGGGGGCCATCGGGGAGCTGTTTTTT

V: TRBV6-1
D: -
size: few
length: 15
J: TRBJ1-1
CDR3: CASRLTPGGFTEAFF
DNA: TGTGCCAGCAGGCTTACTCCGGGGGGCTTCACTGAAGCTTTCTTT

V: TRBV6-4
D: -
size: medium-sized
length: 15
J: TRBJ2-3
CDR3: CASSDSAGSTDTQYF
DNA: TGTGCCAGCAGTGACTCGGCAGGGAGCACAGATACGCAGTATTTT

V: TRBV7-8
D: -
size: few
length: 15
J: TRBJ2-3
CDR3: CASTHGTVGADTQYF
DNA: TGTGCCAGCACCCATGGTACGGTTGGCGCAGATACGCAGTATTTT

V: TRBV7-6
D: -
size: -
length: 14
J: TRBJ2-1
CDR3: CASSPTARTEEQFF
DNA: TGTGCCAGCAGCCCCACGGCGAGAACTGAGGAGCAGTTCTTC

V: TRBV6-5
D: -
size: -
length: 14
J: TRBJ2-3
CDR3: CASSTFDQEDTQYF
DNA: TGTGCCAGCAGTACCTTTGACCAGGAAGATACGCAGTATTTT

V: TRBV4-3
D: -
size: -
length: 14
J: TRBJ2-1
CDR3: CASSTLDHNNEQFF
DNA: TGCGCCAGCAGCACCCTGGACCATAACAATGAGCAGTTCTTC

V: TRBV12-3/TRBV12-4
D: TRBD2
size: few
length: 17
J: TRBJ2-7
CDR3: CASSFYVTSGLPNEQYF
DNA: TGTGCCAGCAGTTTTTACGTCACTAGCGGTTTGCCCAATGAGCAGTACTTC

V: TRBV6-1
D: -
size: -
length: 13
J: TRBJ2-1
CDR3: CASSEHGGTEQFF
DNA: TGTGCCAGCAGTGAACACGGAGGGACTGAGCAGTTCTTC

V: TRBV12-3/TRBV12-4
D: -
size: -
length: 14
J: TRBJ2-1
CDR3: CASSFGHVHNEQFF
DNA: TGTGCCAGCAGTTTCGGACACGTTCACAATGAGCAGTTCTTC

V: TRBV27
D: TRBD2
size: -
length: 15
J: TRBJ2-1
CDR3: CASSLGLAGGLGQFF
DNA: TGTGCCAGCAGTTTAGGACTAGCGGGAGGGCTTGGGCAGTTCTTC

V: TRBV11-2
D: TRBD2
size: once
length: 16
J: TRBJ2-1
CDR3: CASSGLAGGEDNEQFF
DNA: TGTGCCAGCAGCGGTTTAGCGGGAGGGGAGGACAATGAGCAGTTCTTC

V: TRBV6-1
D: TRBD2
size: medium-sized
length: 19
J: TRBJ2-1
CDR3: CASSEHLGLAGGGYSEQFF
DNA: TGTGCCAGCAGTGAGCATCTGGGACTAGCGGGAGGGGGTTACAGTGAGCAGTTCTTC

V: TRBV12-3/TRBV12-4
D: -
size: -
length: 14
J: TRBJ2-7
CDR3: CASSLDRSSYEQYF
DNA: TGTGCCAGCAGTTTGGACAGAAGCTCCTACGAGCAGTACTTC

V: TRBV11-3
D: -
size: -
length: 13
J: TRBJ1-5
CDR3: CASSRRGNQPQHF
DNA: TGTGCCAGCAGCAGAAGGGGCAATCAGCCCCAGCATTTT

V: TRBV7-2
D: TRBD2
size: few
length: 16
J: TRBJ2-1
CDR3: CASSPSGRLARFEQFF
DNA: TGTGCCAGCAGCCCCTCCGGGAGACTAGCTCGCTTCGAGCAGTTCTTC

V: TRBV12-3/TRBV12-4
D: -
size: -
length: 14
J: TRBJ1-6
CDR3: CASVLGQINSPLHF
DNA: TGTGCCAGCGTCTTAGGACAGATTAATTCACCCCTCCACTTT

V: TRBV7-2
D: TRBD2
size: few
length: 16
J: TRBJ2-5
CDR3: CASSSTGTSGKETQYF
DNA: TGTGCCAGCAGCTCAACCGGGACTAGCGGAAAAGAGACCCAGTACTTC

V: TRBV7-3
D: TRBD2
size: -
length: 15
J: TRBJ2-4
CDR3: CASSLLGSGPNEQYF
DNA: TGTGCCAGCAGCTTATTGGGTAGCGGGCCTAATGAGCAGTACTTC

V: TRBV12-5
D: -
size: once
length: 16
J: TRBJ2-7
CDR3: CASGLVTEGGYHEQYF
DNA: TGTGCTAGTGGTTTGGTAACGGAGGGGGGCTACCATGAGCAGTACTTC

V: TRBV6-1
D: TRBD1
size: -
length: 15
J: TRBJ2-7
CDR3: CASTTGQGAWYEQYF
DNA: TGTGCCAGCACTACGGGACAGGGTGCGTGGTACGAGCAGTACTTC

V: TRBV7-2
D: TRBD2
size: few
length: 15
J: TRBJ2-7
CDR3: CASSQRRLAVNEQYF
DNA: TGTGCCAGCAGCCAAAGACGACTAGCGGTCAATGAGCAGTACTTC

V: TRBV27
D: -
size: -
length: 14
J: TRBJ2-1
CDR3: CASSPRLDYNEQFF
DNA: TGTGCCAGCAGCCCACGCCTTGATTACAATGAGCAGTTCTTC

V: TRBV6-4
D: TRBD1
size: -
length: 15
J: TRBJ2-1
CDR3: CASSDFGQGNNEQFF
DNA: TGTGCCAGCAGTGACTTCGGACAGGGTAACAATGAGCAGTTCTTC

V: TRBV11-3
D: TRBD1
size: -
length: 16
J: TRBJ2-1
CDR3: CASSLLGTGIQETQFF
DNA: TGTGCCAGCAGCCTTTTGGGGACAGGGATTCAAGAGACCCAGTTCTTC

V: TRBV6-8
D: TRBD2
size: -
length: 15
J: TRBJ2-1
CDR3: CASSLLSGGANEQFF
DNA: TGTGCCAGCAGTTTATTAAGCGGGGGGGCGAATGAGCAGTTCTTC

V: TRBV6-6
D: TRBD2
size: few
length: 13
J: TRBJ2-7
CDR3: CASNLAGSYEQYF
DNA: TGTGCCAGCAATCTAGCGGGCTCCTACGAGCAGTACTTC

V: TRBV11-3
D: TRBD1
size: -
length: 11
J: TRBJ2-1
CDR3: CASRLMGQRYF
DNA: TGTGCCAGCAGGTTAATGGGACAGCGGTACTTC

V: TRBV14
D: -
size: -
length: 16
J: TRBJ2-1
CDR3: CASSHHLRSSYNEQFF
DNA: TGTGCCAGCAGCCATCACCTGAGAAGCTCCTACAATGAGCAGTTCTTC

V: TRBV12-3/TRBV12-4
D: TRBD1
size: -
length: 12
J: TRBJ2-7
CDR3: CASSLTGDEQYF
DNA: TGTGCCAGCAGTTTAACAGGGGACGAGCAGTACTTC

V: TRBV7-3
D: -
size: -
length: 13
J: TRBJ2-3
CDR3: CASSSTSSDTQYF
DNA: TGTGCCAGCAGCTCGACTAGTTCAGATACGCAGTATTTT

V: TRBV6-1
D: -
size: -
length: 15
J: TRBJ1-4
CDR3: CASSEVVQGQGKLFF
DNA: TGTGCCAGCAGTGAAGTAGTCCAGGGGCAGGGAAAACTGTTTTTT

V: TRBV6-1
D: -
size: medium-sized
length: 18
J: TRBJ2-1
CDR3: CASSQSGQALGRRYEQFF
DNA: TGTGCCAGCAGTCAGTCTGGACAGGCCTTGGGGAGGAGGTACGAGCAGTTCTTC

V: TRBV3-1
D: -
size: -
length: 12
J: TRBJ2-1
CDR3: CASSQDVESQFF
DNA: TGTGCCAGCAGCCAAGATGTCGAGTCGCAGTTCTTC

V: TRBV6-1
D: -
size: medium-sized
length: 15
J: TRBJ2-3
CDR3: CATDKSAGYTDTQYF
DNA: TGTGCCACCGATAAGTCTGCGGGATACACAGATACGCAGTATTTT

V: TRBV6-8
D: -
size: -
length: 15
J: TRBJ2-1
CDR3: CASINQGLATNEQFF
DNA: TGTGCCAGCATTAACCAGGGGCTAGCGACGAATGAGCAGTTCTTC

V: TRBV7-2
D: TRBD2
size: once
length: 15
J: TRBJ2-1
CDR3: CASSTLAVSYNEQFF
DNA: TGTGCCAGCAGTACCCTAGCGGTCTCCTACAATGAGCAGTTCTTC

V: TRBV7-2
D: TRBD2
size: -
length: 15
J: TRBJ2-1
CDR3: CASSLGLADYNEQFF
DNA: TGTGCCAGCAGCCTAGGACTAGCGGATTACAATGAGCAGTTCTTC

V: TRBV12-3/TRBV12-4
D: -
size: -
length: 16
J: TRBJ2-1
CDR3: CASTPAGQSSYNEQFF
DNA: TGTGCCAGCACCCCGGCTGGACAGAGCTCCTACAATGAGCAGTTCTTC

V: TRBV5-1
D: -
size: medium-sized
length: 12
J: TRBJ2-2
CDR3: CASRLGTGELFF
DNA: TGCGCCAGCCGTCTCGGCACCGGGGAGCTGTTTTTT

V: TRBV6-1
D: -
size: -
length: 13
J: TRBJ2-5
CDR3: CASGEGGLETQYF
DNA: TGTGCCAGCGGGGAGGGGGGGTTAGAGACCCAGTACTTC

V: TRBV12-3/TRBV12-4
D: -
size: -
length: 15
J: TRBJ1-1
CDR3: CASSLGTSGGVQKYF
DNA: TGTGCCAGCAGTTTAGGGACTAGCGGGGGGGTACAAAAGTACTTC

V: TRBV6-1
D: -
size: -
length: 15
J: TRBJ2-1
CDR3: CASRVVGSSYNEQFF
DNA: TGTGCCAGCAGAGTCGTGGGAAGCTCCTACAATGAGCAGTTCTTC

V: TRBV6-1
D: -
size: -
length: 13
J: TRBJ2-1
CDR3: CASSEDTRNEQFF
DNA: TGTGCCAGCAGTGAAGACACAAGGAATGAGCAGTTCTTC

V: TRBV6-1
D: TRBD2
size: -
length: 15
J: TRBJ2-7
CDR3: CASTRAGSWYNEQYF
DNA: TGTGCCAGCACGAGAGCGGGATCTTGGTACAATGAGCAGTACTTC

V: TRBV12-3/TRBV12-4
D: -
size: once
length: 13
J: TRBJ2-5
CDR3: CASSLAPVETQYF
DNA: TGTGCCAGCAGTTTGGCACCCGTAGAGACCCAGTACTTC

V: TRBV27
D: TRBD2
size: -
length: 15
J: TRBJ2-1
CDR3: CASRNGLARYDEQFF
DNA: TGTGCCAGCAGGAACGGACTAGCGAGGTACGATGAGCAGTTCTTC